One and the same sample provided the 4 T cell receptor beta chains below, sequenced in a study of blood T cell repertoires in COVID-19 (TCRdb year 2020). The library came from the immunoSEQ multiplex PCR assay. As stored in TCRdb, this immuneACCESS dataset retains in-frame rearrangements with V and J assigned. A fraction of the clones does not appear; measured against another copy, unresolved V genes explain less than half of the discrepancy, and the remainder lacks a known reason. The sample table lists roughly 220,000 clones, roughly four fifths of them with a count of one. The top ten constitute 7.5% of the sample. What was sequenced was peripheral blood. These receptors originate from a woman aged 80 or over with COVID-19, enrolled during active disease.

A few counts support this clone. V and J are TRBV7-2 and TRBJ2-3; D possibly corresponds to TRBD1 (6 bases). V lost 3 bases to trimming and J lost 3 bases, with 13 bases between them. The CDR3 has 15 residues. The germline gives CDR1 SGHTA, CDR2 FQGNSA. Here the CDR3 reads CASSFRGRVTDTQYF. The CDR3 DNA sequence: TGTGCCAGCAGCTTCAGGGGTCGGGTGACAGATACGCAGTATTTT.

The V and J genes are TRBV6-5 and TRBJ2-1; D is undetermined. The germline V and J ends were trimmed by 6 bases and 3 bases, with 3 bases remaining between them. There are 11 residues in the CDR3. Germline assignment: CDR1 MNHEY and CDR2 SVGAGI. In nucleotides, the CDR3 is TGTGCCAGCAGCCTCTACAATGAGCAGTTCTTC. It is translated as CASSLYNEQFF.

The V call is TRBV20-1, the J call TRBJ1-2; 9 bases agree with TRBD1. The CDR3 length is 12 residues. CDR1 and CDR2 from the germline V gene are DFQATT and SNEGSKA (reference sequence). V was pared by 3 bases and J by 7 bases, with 3 bases of the junction left unmatched. As DNA, the CDR3 is TGCAGTGCTAGTGACAGGGGGTTTGGCTACACCTTC. Translation: CSASDRGFGYTF.

Here the CDR3 reads CASSQDGGSRYEQYF. The CDR3 bases are TGTGCCAGCAGCCAAGATGGCGGGAGTCGCTACGAGCAGTACTTC. This sequence joins TRBV3-1 (or the pseudogene TRBV3-2) and TRBJ2-7; TRBD2 aligns across 7 bases. V lost 0 bases and J lost 3; bases outside the gene matches: 5. The CDR3 length is 15 residues. Germline V gene lookup returns CDR1 LGHDT and CDR2 YNNKEL (reference sequence).